This T cell receptor beta chain was retrieved from a study of cytomegalovirus exposure and HLA in healthy donors. Turning to the study itself: From HLA-typed donors, an early data release held approximately 85 million unique TCRs.

Study-wide results and limits: A link between a missense DCLRE1C variant and TCR beta V- and J-gene trimming emerged from a later analysis. It was taken for granted in presence/absence analyses that sequencing depth across donors was roughly uniform. Being productive about 90% or about 30% of the time was typical of most TCR beta V segments in an earlier analysis.

Per germline, CDR1 SGHDT and CDR2 YYEEEE. V shed 4 bases and J 4 bases; nucleotides not matched to a gene: 5. CDR3 length: 16 amino acids. A note on this clone: The antigen remains undetermined.

The primer mix had 60 Vbeta and 13 Jbeta primers. The repertoire was sequenced with immunoSEQ multiplex PCR; TCRdb's copy has only in-frame clones and lacks some. Here the sample spans 150,000 to 200,000 clones, about three quarters being singletons. The V call is TRBV5-6, the J call TRBJ2-2; 12 bases align to TRBD2. The sample taken for sequencing was PBMCs. This receptor was identified in a woman aged 40 to 49 in good health and CMV-seronegative. Written as DNA, the CDR3 is TGTGCCAGCAGCCCCTGGACTAGCGGGATCACCGGGGAGCTGTTTTTT. Translated, it gives CASSPWTSGITGELFF. The entire variable domain, with the rest obtained from reference TRBV5-6 and TRBJ2-2, is as follows: DAGVTQSPTHLIKTRGQQVTLRCSPKSGHDTVSWYQQALGQGPQFIFQYYEEEERQRGNFPDRFSGHQFPNYSSELNVNALLLGDSALYLCASSPWTSGITGELFFGEGSRLTVL.